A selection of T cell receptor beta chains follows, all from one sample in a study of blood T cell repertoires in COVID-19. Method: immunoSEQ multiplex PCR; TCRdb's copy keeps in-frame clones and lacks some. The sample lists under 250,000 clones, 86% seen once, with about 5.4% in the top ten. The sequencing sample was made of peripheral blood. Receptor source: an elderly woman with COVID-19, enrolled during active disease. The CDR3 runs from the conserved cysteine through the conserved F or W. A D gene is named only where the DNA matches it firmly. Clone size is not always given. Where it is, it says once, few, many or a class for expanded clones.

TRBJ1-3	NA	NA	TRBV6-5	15	TGTGCCAGCAGTTCTACACCCGGGACAGGAAACACCATATATTTT	CASSSTPGTGNTIYF
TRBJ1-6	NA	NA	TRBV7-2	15	TGTGCCAGCAGCTTACTTAACGGGTCCAATTCACCCCTCCACTTT	CASSLLNGSNSPLHF
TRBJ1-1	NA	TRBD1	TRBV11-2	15	TGTGCCAGCAGCTTAGCCCCGGACAGGGTGGCTGAAGCTTTCTTT	CASSLAPDRVAEAFF
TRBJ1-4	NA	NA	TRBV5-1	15	TGCGCCAGCAGCCCGACCCTACAGGGTGGTGAAAAACTGTTTTTT	CASSPTLQGGEKLFF
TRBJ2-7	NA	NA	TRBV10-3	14	TGTGCCATCAGTGAGTCCCACAGCTCCTACGAGCAGTACTTC	CAISESHSSYEQYF
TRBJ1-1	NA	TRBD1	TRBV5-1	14	TGCGCCAGCCACCGGGACAGGAGGAACACTGAAGCTTTCTTT	CASHRDRRNTEAFF
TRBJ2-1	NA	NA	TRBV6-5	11	TGTGCCAGCAGTAGGGGCAATGAGCAGTTCTTC	CASSRGNEQFF
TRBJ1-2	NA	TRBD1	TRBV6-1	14	TGTGCCAGCAGTGAAGAAGCAGGGGGCTATGGCTACACCTTC	CASSEEAGGYGYTF
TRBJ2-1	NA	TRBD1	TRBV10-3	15	TGTGCCATCAGTGAGTCAGGGACAGGGGGTCGCGAGCAGTTCTTC	CAISESGTGGREQFF
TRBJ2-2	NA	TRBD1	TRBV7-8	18	TGTGCCAGCAGCTTAGTAGTGCTCGGGACAGGGCCCACCGGGGAGCTGTTTTTT	CASSLVVLGTGPTGELFF
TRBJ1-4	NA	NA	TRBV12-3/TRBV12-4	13	TGTGCCAGCAGTTCGGGACAAAATGAAAAACTGTTTTTT	CASSSGQNEKLFF
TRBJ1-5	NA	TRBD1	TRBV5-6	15	TGTGCCAGCAGCTTTGCGACAGGGGGAAGTCAGCCCCAGCATTTT	CASSFATGGSQPQHF
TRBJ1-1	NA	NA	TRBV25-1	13	TGTGCCAGCAGCTCGGACAGGAACACTGAAGCTTTCTTT	CASSSDRNTEAFF
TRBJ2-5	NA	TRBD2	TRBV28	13	TGTGCCAGTGGGACTAGCGGTAAAGAGACCCAGTACTTC	CASGTSGKETQYF
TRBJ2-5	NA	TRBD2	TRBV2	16	TGTGCCAGCAGTGAGGGTACTAGCGGGGGACGAGAGACCCAGTACTTC	CASSEGTSGGRETQYF
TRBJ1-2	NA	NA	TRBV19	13	TGTGCCAGTAGTAATTCTGGAGTACTTGGCTACACCTTC	CASSNSGVLGYTF
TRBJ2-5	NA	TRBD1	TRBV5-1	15	TGCGCCAGCAGCTTGTACGGGACAGGTCAAGAGACCCAGTACTTC	CASSLYGTGQETQYF
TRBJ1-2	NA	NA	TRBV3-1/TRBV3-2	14	TGTGCCAGCAGCCAAGTCAGGCAGAACTATGGCTACACCTTC	CASSQVRQNYGYTF
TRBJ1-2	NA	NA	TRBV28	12	TGTGCCAGCAGCCTATCTAACTATGGCTACACCTTC	CASSLSNYGYTF
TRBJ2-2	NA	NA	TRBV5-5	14	TGTGCCAGCAGCTTCGGCAGGGTCACCGGGGAGCTGTTTTTT	CASSFGRVTGELFF
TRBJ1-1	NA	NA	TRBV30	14	TGTGCCTGGAGTGTACAGGCCGGGAACACTGAAGCTTTCTTT	CAWSVQAGNTEAFF
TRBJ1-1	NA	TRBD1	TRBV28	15	TGTGCCAGCAGTGCCCACAGGGGGCTTGGCACTGAAGCTTTCTTT	CASSAHRGLGTEAFF
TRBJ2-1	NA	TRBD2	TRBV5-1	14	TGCGCCAGCTCACAGACTAGCGGGGGAAATGAGCAGTTCTTC	CASSQTSGGNEQFF
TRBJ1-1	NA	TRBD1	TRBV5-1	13	TGCGCCAGCAGGCGGACAGGGGACAACACCAACCGCTTT	CASRRTGDNTNRF
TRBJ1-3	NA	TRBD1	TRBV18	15	TGTGCCAGCTCACCTGCCGGGACAGGGACCAACACCATATATTTT	CASSPAGTGTNTIYF
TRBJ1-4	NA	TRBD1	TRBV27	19	TGTGCCAGCAGTGACTACTCTGGACAGGGCCCAGCAACTAATGAAAAACTGTTTTTT	CASSDYSGQGPATNEKLFF
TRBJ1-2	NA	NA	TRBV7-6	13	TGTGCCAGCAGCCTGGGACTGGACTATGGCTACACCTTC	CASSLGLDYGYTF
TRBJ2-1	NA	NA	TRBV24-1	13	TGTGCCACCAGTGATGAGCGGGTGAATGAGCAGTTCTTC	CATSDERVNEQFF
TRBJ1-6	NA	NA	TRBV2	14	TGTGCCAAATCGGGGGTATCCTATAATTCACCCCTCCACTTT	CAKSGVSYNSPLHF
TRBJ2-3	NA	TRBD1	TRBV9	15	TGTGCCAGCAGCGTAGGACAGGGGGCGTATGACACGCAGTATTTT	CASSVGQGAYDTQYF
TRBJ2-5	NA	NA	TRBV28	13	TGTGCCAGCAGGTTAGCCGGGTCGGAGACCCAGTACTTC	CASRLAGSETQYF
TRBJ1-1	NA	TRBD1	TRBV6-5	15	TGTGCCAGCAGTCACCGGGACAGTGGAAACACTGAAGCTTTCTTT	CASSHRDSGNTEAFF
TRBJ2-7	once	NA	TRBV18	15	TGTGCCAGCTCACCAACCGGGACTCAGTCCTACGAGCAGTACTTC	CASSPTGTQSYEQYF
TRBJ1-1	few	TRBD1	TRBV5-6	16	TGTGCCAGCAGCCCGGACAGGGGGGTTTCGAACACTGAAGCTTTCTTT	CASSPDRGVSNTEAFF
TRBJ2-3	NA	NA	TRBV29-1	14	TGCAGCGTTGAAACGGGTGGTGGGGGGGATACGCAGTATTTT	CSVETGGGGDTQYF
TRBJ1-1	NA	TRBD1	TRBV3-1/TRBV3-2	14	TGTGCCAGCAGCCCTTGGGACAGGGGCACTGAAGCTTTCTTT	CASSPWDRGTEAFF
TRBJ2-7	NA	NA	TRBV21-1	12	TGTGCCAGCGCTGTCAGATTGTACGAGCAGTACTTC	CASAVRLYEQYF
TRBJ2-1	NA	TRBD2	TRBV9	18	TGTGCCAGCAGCGTATTTTCCGGACTAGCGGGGGCCGGGGATGAGCAGTTCTTC	CASSVFSGLAGAGDEQFF
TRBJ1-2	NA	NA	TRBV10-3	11	TGTGCCATCGGCGGTAACTATGGCTACACCTTC	CAIGGNYGYTF
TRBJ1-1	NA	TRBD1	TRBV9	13	TGTGCCAGCAGTCTGACAGGGCAGACTGAAGCTTTCTTT	CASSLTGQTEAFF
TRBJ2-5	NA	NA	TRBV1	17	TGCACCAGCAGCCAAGGAATCGGGGGGCGGTACCAAGAGACCCAGTACTTC	CTSSQGIGGRYQETQYF
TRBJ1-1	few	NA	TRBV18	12	TGTGCCAGCTCCCGCCGGGACACCGAAGCTTTCTTT	CASSRRDTEAFF
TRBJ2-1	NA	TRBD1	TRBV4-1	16	TGCGCCAGCAGCCAAGACGAGACAGGGGGTTACAATGAGCAGTTCTTC	CASSQDETGGYNEQFF
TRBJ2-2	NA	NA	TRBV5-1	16	TGCGCCAGCAGCTTCCTACAGGATGCGAACACCGGGGAGCTGTTTTTT	CASSFLQDANTGELFF
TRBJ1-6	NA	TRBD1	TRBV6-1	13	TGTGCCAGCAGTGGGACAGGCAATTCACCCCTCCACTTT	CASSGTGNSPLHF
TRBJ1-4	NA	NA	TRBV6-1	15	TGTGCCAGCAGTGAAGCGCTGGACATCAATGAAAAACTGTTTTTT	CASSEALDINEKLFF
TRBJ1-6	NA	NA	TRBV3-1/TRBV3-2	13	TGTGCCAGCAGTCGACAGGAAAATTCACCCCTCCACTTT	CASSRQENSPLHF
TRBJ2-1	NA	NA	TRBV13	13	TGTGCCAGCAGATCCGGACACAACAATGAGCAGTTCTTC	CASRSGHNNEQFF
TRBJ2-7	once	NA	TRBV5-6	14	TGTGCCAGCAGCCTGGTCAGGGAGGGGGACGAGCAGTACTTC	CASSLVREGDEQYF
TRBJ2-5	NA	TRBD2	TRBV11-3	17	TGTGCCAGCAGCCCCGGACTAGCGGGGTTCTTGGAAGAGACCCAGTACTTC	CASSPGLAGFLEETQYF
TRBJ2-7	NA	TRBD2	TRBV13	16	TGTGCCAGCAGCTCGGGGGAGCGGGGGTCCTCCTACGAGCAGTACTTC	CASSSGERGSSYEQYF
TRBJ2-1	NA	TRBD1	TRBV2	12	TGTGCCAGCAGTGTCAGGGGGAATGAGCAGTTCTTC	CASSVRGNEQFF
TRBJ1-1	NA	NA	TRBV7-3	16	TGTGCCAGCAGCAATGGTTTTGGGACAAGGGAGATTGAAGCTTTCTTT	CASSNGFGTREIEAFF
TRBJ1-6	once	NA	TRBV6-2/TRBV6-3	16	TGTGCCAGCAGTTACGTGGGGGACACCCCTAATTCACCCCTCCACTTT	CASSYVGDTPNSPLHF
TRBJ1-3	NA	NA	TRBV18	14	TGTGCCAGCTCACCCACCGGACTCAGAAACACCATATATTTT	CASSPTGLRNTIYF
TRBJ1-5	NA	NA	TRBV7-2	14	TGTGCCAGCAGCAAAGGGGTAGGGGGAGCGCCCCAGCATTTT	CASSKGVGGAPQHF
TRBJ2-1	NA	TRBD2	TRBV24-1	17	TGTGCCACCAGTGGGCAAGAGACTAGCGGGGGGAGGAATGAGCAGTTCTTC	CATSGQETSGGRNEQFF
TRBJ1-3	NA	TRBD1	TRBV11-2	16	TGTGCCAGCAGCTTTGGGACAGGGCTCTCTGGAAACACCATATATTTT	CASSFGTGLSGNTIYF